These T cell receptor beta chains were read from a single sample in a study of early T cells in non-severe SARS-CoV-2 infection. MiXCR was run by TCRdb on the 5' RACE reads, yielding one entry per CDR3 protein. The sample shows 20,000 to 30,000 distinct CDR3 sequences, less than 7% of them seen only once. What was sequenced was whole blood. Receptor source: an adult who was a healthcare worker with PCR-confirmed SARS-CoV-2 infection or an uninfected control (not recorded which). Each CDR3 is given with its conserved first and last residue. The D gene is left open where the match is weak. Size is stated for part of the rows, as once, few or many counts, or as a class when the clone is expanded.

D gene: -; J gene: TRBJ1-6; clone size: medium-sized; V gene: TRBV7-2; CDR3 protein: CASSLQNNSPLHF; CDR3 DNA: TGTGCCAGCAGCTTACAAAATAATTCACCCCTCCACTTT
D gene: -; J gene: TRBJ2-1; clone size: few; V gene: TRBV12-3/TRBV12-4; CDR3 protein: CASRGGSYNEQFF; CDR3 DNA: TGTGCCAGCAGAGGGGGGTCCTACAATGAGCAGTTCTTC
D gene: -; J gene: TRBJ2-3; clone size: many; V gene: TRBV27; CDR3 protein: CASRSSSTDTQYF; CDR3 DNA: TGTGCCAGCAGGTCCTCTAGCACAGATACGCAGTATTTT
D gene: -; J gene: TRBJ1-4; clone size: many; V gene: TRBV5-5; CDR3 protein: CASSLDGTPGEKLFF; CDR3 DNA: TGTGCCAGCAGCTTGGACGGGACCCCGGGGGAAAAACTGTTTTTT
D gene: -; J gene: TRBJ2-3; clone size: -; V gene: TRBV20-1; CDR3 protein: CRVVGAGRATDTQYF; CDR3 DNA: TGCAGGGTGGTTGGGGCGGGCAGGGCCACAGATACGCAGTATTTT
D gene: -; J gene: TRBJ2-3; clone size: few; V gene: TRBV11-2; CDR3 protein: CASSIRGARPDTQYF; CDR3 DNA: TGTGCCAGCAGCATCCGGGGGGCGCGTCCAGATACGCAGTATTTT
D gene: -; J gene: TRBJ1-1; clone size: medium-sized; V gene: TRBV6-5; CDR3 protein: CASSYNWGGDGAFF; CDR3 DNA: TGTGCCAGCAGTTATAATTGGGGTGGGGATGGGGCTTTCTTT
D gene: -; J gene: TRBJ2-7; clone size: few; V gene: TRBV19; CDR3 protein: CASSPMGGLTYEQYF; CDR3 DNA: TGTGCCAGTAGCCCTATGGGGGGGCTAACCTACGAGCAGTACTTC
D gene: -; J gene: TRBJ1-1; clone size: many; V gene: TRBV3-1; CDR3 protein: CASSKRQAVTEAFF; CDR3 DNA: TGTGCCAGCAGCAAGAGACAGGCTGTCACTGAAGCTTTCTTT
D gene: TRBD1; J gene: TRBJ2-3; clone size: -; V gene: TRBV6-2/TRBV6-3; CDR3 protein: CASRRGQTDTQYF; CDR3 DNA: TGTGCCAGCAGACGGGGACAGACAGATACGCAGTATTTT
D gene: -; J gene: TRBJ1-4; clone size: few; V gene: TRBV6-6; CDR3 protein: CASSPNGRGLFF; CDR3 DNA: TGTGCCAGCAGTCCTAACGGGAGGGGACTGTTTTTT
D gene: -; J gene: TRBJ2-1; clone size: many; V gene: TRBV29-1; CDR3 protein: CSVVGGLVSEQFF; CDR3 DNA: TGCAGCGTTGTCGGGGGGCTTGTAAGTGAGCAGTTCTTC
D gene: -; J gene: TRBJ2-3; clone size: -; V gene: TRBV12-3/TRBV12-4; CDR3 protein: CASSFRRRSSTDTQYF; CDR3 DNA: TGTGCCAGCAGTTTTAGGAGGAGGTCTAGCACAGATACGCAGTATTTT
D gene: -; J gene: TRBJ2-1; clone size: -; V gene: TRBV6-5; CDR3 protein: CASSTRRQNNEQFF; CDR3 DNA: TGTGCCAGCAGTACGCGGAGACAGAACAATGAGCAGTTCTTC
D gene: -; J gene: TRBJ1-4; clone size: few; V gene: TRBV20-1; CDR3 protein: CSASAEIATNEKLFF; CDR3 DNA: TGCAGTGCTAGTGCCGAGATTGCAACTAATGAAAAACTGTTTTTT
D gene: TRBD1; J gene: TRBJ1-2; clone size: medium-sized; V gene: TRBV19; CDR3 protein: CASFSPGTGNYGYTF; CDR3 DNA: TGTGCCAGTTTCTCTCCCGGGACAGGGAACTATGGCTACACCTTC
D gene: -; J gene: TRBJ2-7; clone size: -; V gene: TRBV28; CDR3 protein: CASSYQGLGYEQYF; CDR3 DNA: TGTGCCAGCAGCTACCAGGGGTTGGGCTACGAGCAGTACTTC
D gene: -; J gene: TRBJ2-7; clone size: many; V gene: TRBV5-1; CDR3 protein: CASKVGRSYEQYF; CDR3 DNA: TGCGCCAGCAAGGTGGGCAGATCCTACGAGCAGTACTTC
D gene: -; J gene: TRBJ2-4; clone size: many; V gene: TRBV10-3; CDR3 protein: CASRRGGANIQYF; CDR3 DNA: TGTGCCTCCCGACGTGGGGGTGCAAACATTCAGTACTTC
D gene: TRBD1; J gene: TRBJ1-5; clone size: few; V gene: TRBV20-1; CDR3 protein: CSAQDRGNQPQHF; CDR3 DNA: TGCAGTGCTCAGGACAGGGGCAATCAGCCCCAGCATTTT
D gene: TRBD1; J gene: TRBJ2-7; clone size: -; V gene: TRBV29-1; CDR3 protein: CSAQGASYEQYF; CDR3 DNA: TGCAGCGCACAGGGGGCTTCCTACGAGCAGTACTTC
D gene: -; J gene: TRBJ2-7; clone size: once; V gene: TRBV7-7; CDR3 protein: CASSDPGSEQYF; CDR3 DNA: TGTGCTAGCAGCGATCCAGGGTCCGAGCAGTACTTC
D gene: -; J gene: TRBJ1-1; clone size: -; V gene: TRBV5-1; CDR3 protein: CASSLYGGLNTEAFF; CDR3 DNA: TGCGCCAGCAGCTTGTATGGGGGACTTAACACTGAAGCTTTCTTT
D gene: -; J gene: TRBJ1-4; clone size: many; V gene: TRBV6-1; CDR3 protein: CASSSVATNEKLFF; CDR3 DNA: TGTGCCAGCAGTTCGGTTGCAACTAATGAAAAACTGTTTTTT
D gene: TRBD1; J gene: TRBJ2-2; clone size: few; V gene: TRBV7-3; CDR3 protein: CASSHLGTGAPGELFF; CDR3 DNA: TGTGCCAGCAGCCACTTGGGGACAGGGGCCCCCGGGGAGCTGTTTTTT
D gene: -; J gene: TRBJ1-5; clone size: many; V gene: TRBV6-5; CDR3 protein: CASSYSIDGSQPQHF; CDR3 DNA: TGTGCCAGCAGTTACTCGATCGACGGGAGTCAGCCCCAGCATTTT
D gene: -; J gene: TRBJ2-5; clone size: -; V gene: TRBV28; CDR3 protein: CASSVGRETQYF; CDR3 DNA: TGTGCCAGTTCGGTGGGGAGGGAGACCCAGTACTTC
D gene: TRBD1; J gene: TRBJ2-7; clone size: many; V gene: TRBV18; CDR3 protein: CASSPRQGDPHEQYF; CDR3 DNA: TGTGCCAGCTCACCCAGACAGGGTGATCCCCACGAGCAGTACTTC
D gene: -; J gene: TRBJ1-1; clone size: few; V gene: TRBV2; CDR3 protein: CASIFDLNTEAFF; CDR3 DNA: TGTGCCAGCATTTTCGACCTGAACACTGAAGCTTTCTTT
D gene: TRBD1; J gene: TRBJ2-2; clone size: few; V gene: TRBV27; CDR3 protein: CASSIPGQGLLFF; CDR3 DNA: TGTGCCAGCAGTATCCCGGGACAGGGCTTGCTGTTTTTT
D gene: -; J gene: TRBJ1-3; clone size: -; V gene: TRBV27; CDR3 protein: CASSSPVGLQFNSGNTIYF; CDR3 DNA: TGTGCCAGCAGTTCCCCCGTCGGGCTACAGTTTAACTCTGGAAACACCATATATTTT
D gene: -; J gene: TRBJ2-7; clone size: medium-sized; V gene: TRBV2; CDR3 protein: CASSEVRVSSYEQYF; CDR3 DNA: TGTGCCAGCAGTGAAGTACGGGTAAGCTCCTACGAGCAGTACTTC
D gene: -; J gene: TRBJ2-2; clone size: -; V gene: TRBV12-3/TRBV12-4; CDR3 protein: CASSPRQGSVRGGELFF; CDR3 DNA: TGTGCCAGCAGTCCTAGACAAGGTTCAGTCCGGGGCGGGGAGCTGTTTTTT
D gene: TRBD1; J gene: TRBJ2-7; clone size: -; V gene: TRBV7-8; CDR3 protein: CASSSDRTYEQYF; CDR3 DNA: TGTGCCAGCAGCTCGGACAGGACCTACGAGCAGTACTTC
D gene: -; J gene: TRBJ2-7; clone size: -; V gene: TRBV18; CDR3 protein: CASSPGTQAYEQYF; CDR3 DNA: TGTGCCAGCTCCCCCGGGACGCAGGCCTACGAGCAGTACTTC
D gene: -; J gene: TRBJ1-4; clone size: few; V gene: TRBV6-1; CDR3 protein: CASSEPRGPNEKLFF; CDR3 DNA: TGTGCCAGCAGTGAGCCCAGGGGCCCTAATGAAAAACTGTTTTTT
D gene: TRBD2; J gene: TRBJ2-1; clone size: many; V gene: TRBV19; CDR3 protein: CASSGTSDEQFF; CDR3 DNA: TGTGCCAGTAGCGGGACTAGCGATGAGCAGTTCTTC
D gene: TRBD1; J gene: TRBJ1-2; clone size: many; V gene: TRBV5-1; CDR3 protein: CASSVGTRGLRVGYTF; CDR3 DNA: TGCGCCAGCAGCGTGGGAACGAGGGGGCTCAGGGTTGGCTACACCTTC
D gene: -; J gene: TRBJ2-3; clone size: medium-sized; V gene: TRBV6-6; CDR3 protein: CASSYTGADTQYF; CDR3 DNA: TGTGCCAGCAGTTATACGGGCGCAGATACGCAGTATTTT